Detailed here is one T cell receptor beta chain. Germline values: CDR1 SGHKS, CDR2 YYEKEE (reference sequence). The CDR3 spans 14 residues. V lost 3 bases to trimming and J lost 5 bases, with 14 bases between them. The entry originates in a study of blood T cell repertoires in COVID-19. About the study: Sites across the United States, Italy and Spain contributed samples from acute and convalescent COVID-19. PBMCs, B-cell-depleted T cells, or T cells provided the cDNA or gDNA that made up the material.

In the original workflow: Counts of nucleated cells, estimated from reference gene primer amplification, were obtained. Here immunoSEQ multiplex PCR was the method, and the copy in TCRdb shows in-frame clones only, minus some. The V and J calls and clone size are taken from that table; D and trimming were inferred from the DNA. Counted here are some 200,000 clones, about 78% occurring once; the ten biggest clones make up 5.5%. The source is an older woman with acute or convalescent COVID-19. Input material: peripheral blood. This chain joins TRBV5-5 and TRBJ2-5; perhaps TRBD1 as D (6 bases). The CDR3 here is CASSSNRDWETQYF. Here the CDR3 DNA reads TGTGCCAGCAGCTCGAACAGGGATTGGGAGACCCAGTACTTC.